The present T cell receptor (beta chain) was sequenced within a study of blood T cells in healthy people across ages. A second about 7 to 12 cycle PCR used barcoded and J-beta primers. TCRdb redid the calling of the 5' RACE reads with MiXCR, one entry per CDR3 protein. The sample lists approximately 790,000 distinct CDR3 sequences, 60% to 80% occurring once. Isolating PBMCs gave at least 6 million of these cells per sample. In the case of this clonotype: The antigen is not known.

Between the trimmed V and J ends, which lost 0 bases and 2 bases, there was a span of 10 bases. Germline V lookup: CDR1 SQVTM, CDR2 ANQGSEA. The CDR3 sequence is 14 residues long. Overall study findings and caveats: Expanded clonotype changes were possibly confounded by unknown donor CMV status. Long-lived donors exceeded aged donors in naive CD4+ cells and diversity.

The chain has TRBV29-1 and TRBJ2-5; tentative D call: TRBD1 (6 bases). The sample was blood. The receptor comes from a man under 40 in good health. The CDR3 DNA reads TGCAGCGTTGAAGACCCGACAGGACAAGAGACCCAGTACTTC. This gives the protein CSVEDPTGQETQYF. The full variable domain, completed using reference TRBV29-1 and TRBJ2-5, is SAVISQKPSRDICQRGTSLTIQCQVDSQVTMMFWYRQQPGQSLTLIATANQGSEATYESGFVIDKFPISRPNLTFSTLTVSNMSPEDSSIYLCSVEDPTGQETQYFGPGTRLLVL.